Below are 27 T cell receptor beta chains sequenced from a single sample in a study of sequential checkpoint blockade in melanoma. Sequencing was performed with immunoSEQ multiplex PCR; in TCRdb, only in-frame clones are kept and a portion is missing. The sample includes 7,700 or so clones, over 50% seen only once; the top ten take around 9%. Regarding treatment: randomized to nivolumab then ipilimumab (arm A) or the reverse (arm B). Sequenced material: CD8+ T cells sorted from blood (inferred from file names), taken from a patient given nivolumab and ipilimumab in sequence. The receptor set was obtained from a human donor with melanoma.

J is TRBJ1-5 and V is TRBV28; the D gene is possibly TRBD1 (5 bases). Trimming took off 3 bases at V and 0 bases at J, with 9 bases between the two ends. The CDR3 sequence is 15 residues long. Germline V gene lookup returns CDR1 MDHEN and CDR2 SYDVKM. The CDR3 DNA reads as TGTGCCAGCAGTTTCGACAGAGATAGCAATCAGCCCCAGCATTTT. Residues: CASSFDRDSNQPQHF.

This clone occurred a few times. The rearrangement uses TRBV7-3 and TRBJ2-7; 10 bases are a match to TRBD2. The CDR3 length is 14 residues. V dropped 2 bases and J dropped 7; count of bases not matched to a gene: 5. Looked up from germline, CDR1 is SGHTA and CDR2 is FQGTGA. The CDR3 sequence is CASSLVAGGREQYF. The CDR3, as DNA: TGTGCCAGCAGCTTAGTAGCGGGGGGAAGGGAGCAGTACTTC.

The chain has TRBV25-1 and TRBJ2-7; 11 positions agree with TRBD2. Germline-derived CDR1 and CDR2 are MGHDK and SYGVNS. J lost 1 base, V lost 3 bases, and 8 bases had no gene match. CDR3 length equals 17 residues. The CDR3 DNA follows: TGTGCCAGCAGTGACTCCAACCTAGCGGGAGGTTCCTACGAGCAGTACTTC. It encodes CASSDSNLAGGSYEQYF.

The chain couples TRBV7-9 to TRBJ2-7, with 7 bases identical to TRBD1. Germline V gene sequence: CDR1 SEHNR, CDR2 FQNEAQ (reference sequence). V dropped 4 bases and J dropped 3; count of bases not matched to a gene: 3. The CDR3 spans 13 residues. The chain's CDR3 is CASSSRTGYEQYF. CDR3 bases: TGTGCCAGCAGCTCAAGGACAGGCTACGAGCAGTACTTC.

A note on this clone: In the same sample, other DNA sequences code for this CDR3. V usage is TRBV4-1 and J usage is TRBJ2-1; D might be TRBD2 (5 bases). Trimming removed 3 bases at V and 7 bases at J, with 7 bases between. Germline CDR1 and CDR2: MGHRA and YSYEKL. The CDR3 sequence is 12 residues long. CDR3: CASSQSGNEQFF. CDR3 coding DNA: TGCGCCAGCAGCCAGAGCGGTAATGAGCAGTTCTTC.

The V and J genes are TRBV6-5 and TRBJ1-4; D uncertain. The V end was cut by 0 bases, the J end by 5 bases, with 7 bases between. Looked up from germline, CDR1 is MNHEY and CDR2 is SVGAGI. The CDR3 length is 14 residues. This CDR3 reads CASSYSSGNEKLFF. In DNA, the CDR3 is TGTGCCAGCAGTTACTCGAGCGGGAATGAAAAACTGTTTTTT.

The chain links TRBV6-6 to TRBJ1-4; D remains unclear. This CDR3 region has 16 residues. Germline V gives CDR1 MNHNY, CDR2 SVGAGI (reference sequence). V was pared by 2 bases and J by 0 bases, with 10 bases between. The chain's CDR3 is CASSYSPEATNEKLFF. CDR3 nucleotides: TGTGCCAGCAGTTACAGTCCCGAGGCAACTAATGAAAAACTGTTTTTT.

This clone was observed a handful of times. The chain couples TRBV6-4 to TRBJ1-2; D is unresolved. Germline V CDR1 and CDR2: MRHNA, SNTAGT. The CDR3 has 14 residues. Trimming left V 4 bases short and J 7 bases short, with 16 bases between. The DNA for the CDR3 is TGTGCCAGCAGTGCGCAAGGAGGGTCGGCTGGCTACACCTTC. It yields the protein CASSAQGGSAGYTF.

The genes are TRBV29-1 and TRBJ2-1; 10 nucleotides match TRBD2. V dropped 7 bases and J dropped 1; count of bases not matched to a gene: 7. Germline V gene data show CDR1 as SQVTM and CDR2 as ANQGSEA. The CDR3 consists of 15 residues. For the CDR3, the DNA is TGCAGCGCCGATAGCGGGAGGACATCCTACAATGAGCAGTTCTTC. Encoded protein: CSADSGRTSYNEQFF.

V usage is TRBV15 and J usage is TRBJ1-1; tentatively, D is TRBD1 (6 bases). This CDR3 contains 15 residues. Germline lookup yields CDR1 LNHNV and CDR2 YYDKDF (reference sequence). V lost 1 base and J 2 bases, leaving 11 bases between the germline ends. The chain's CDR3 is CATSRGAGANTEAFF. The CDR3 bases are TGTGCCACCAGCAGAGGCGCGGGGGCTAACACTGAAGCTTTCTTT.

V usage is TRBV27 and J usage is TRBJ1-2; D is perhaps TRBD1 (5 bases). This CDR3 has 15 amino acids. Germline loops: CDR1 MNHEY, CDR2 SMNVEV (reference sequence). V was clipped by 0 bases and J by 1 base, with 9 bases between them. DNA of the CDR3: TGTGCCAGCAGTTTATCGGCGGGGGTTAACTATGGCTACACCTTC. Protein sequence: CASSLSAGVNYGYTF.

This clone was detected only a few times. Germline is not matched at one junction end, which may reflect a read error. The V and J genes are TRBV7-7 and TRBJ2-1; a weak D match, TRBD1 (5 bases). The CDR3 totals 15 residues. Germline-derived CDR1 and CDR2 are SSHAT and FNYEAQ (reference sequence). In DNA form, the CDR3 reads TGTGCTAGCAGCTTGGCACCTTTCCAGGGAAATGAGCAGTTCTTC. The encoded protein is CASSLAPFQGNEQFF.

J is TRBJ2-7 and V is TRBV11-2, with D possibly being TRBD2 (6 bases). The CDR3 contains 14 residues. The V end was cut by 3 bases, the J end by 3 bases, with 12 bases between. Germline V lookup: CDR1 SGHAT, CDR2 FQNNGV. This CDR3 reads CASSLGGGNYEQYF. The CDR3, as DNA: TGTGCCAGCAGCTTGGGTGGCGGGAACTACGAGCAGTACTTC.

V is TRBV4-3 and J is TRBJ2-7; a weak D match, TRBD1 (7 bases). The V and J ends lost 4 bases and 2 bases respectively, with 15 bases between them. The germline V gene has CDR1 LGHNA and CDR2 YSLEER. The CDR3 has 15 residues. The CDR3 coding sequence is TGCGCCAGCAGCCCGAGCTCCAGGGGGGCCTACGAGCAGTACTTC. It specifies CASSPSSRGAYEQYF.

This chain connects TRBV28 to TRBJ2-7; no reliable D call. Trimming shortened V by 6 bases and J by 2 bases, and 14 bases separated the two germline ends. Germline V lookup: CDR1 MDHEN, CDR2 SYDVKM. There are 14 residues in the CDR3. CDR3 loop: CASRPQRATYEQYF. CDR3 in DNA: TGTGCCAGCAGACCCCAGCGCGCTACCTACGAGCAGTACTTC.

This clone is categorized as medium-sized (0.01 to 0.1%). Here the CDR3 reads CASSIVQASEQYF. DNA of the CDR3: TGTGCCAGTAGTATCGTTCAGGCGTCGGAGCAGTACTTC. The V and J genes are TRBV19 and TRBJ2-7; D is ambiguous. V shed 3 bases and J shed 7 bases, with 13 bases lying between them. This CDR3 is 13 amino acids long. Germline lookup yields CDR1 LNHDA and CDR2 SQIVND (reference sequence).

This clone was picked up one time. The chain carries TRBV4-1 and TRBJ2-7; D possibly corresponds to TRBD2 (5 bases). The CDR3 is 14 residues long. Trimming cost V 1 base and J 3 bases, with 10 bases left between them. Looked up from germline, CDR1 is MGHRA and CDR2 is YSYEKL. CDR3 coding DNA: TGCGCCAGCAGCCAAGGGACTTCGTTCTACGAGCAGTACTTC. It is translated as CASSQGTSFYEQYF.

The chain recombines TRBV30 with TRBJ1-3; D is perhaps TRBD1 (5 bases). The CDR3 runs to 15 residues. The germline gives CDR1 GTSNPN, CDR2 SVGIG (reference sequence). The V end was cut by 5 bases, the J end by 0 bases, with 14 bases between. In DNA, the CDR3 is TGTGCCTGGGCCTGGGACTCCTACTCTGGAAACACCATATATTTT. It is translated as CAWAWDSYSGNTIYF.

The chain has TRBV6-6 and TRBJ2-2, with 8 bases aligning to TRBD1. The CDR3 spans 13 residues. Germline-derived CDR1 and CDR2 are MNHNY and SVGAGI (reference sequence). V shed 7 bases, J shed 3 bases, and the junction held 1 base outside the gene matches. The CDR3 coding sequence is TGTGCCAGCATGGACAGGGACACCGGGGAGCTGTTTTTT. Its protein is CASMDRDTGELFF.

The gene calls are TRBV6-1 and TRBJ1-5, with 8 bases fitting TRBD1. This CDR3 has 15 amino acids. CDR1 and CDR2 (germline): MNHNS, SASEGT. J gave up 4 bases and V 2 bases, and 4 bases lay outside the gene matches. The CDR3 loop reads CASSEWTGHNQPQHF. Written as DNA, the CDR3 is TGTGCCAGCAGTGAATGGACAGGGCATAATCAGCCCCAGCATTTT.

The chain employs TRBV6-5 and TRBJ2-7; the match to TRBD2 covers 10 bases. CDR3 length: 15 amino acids. In germline, CDR1 is MNHEY, CDR2 SVGAGI. The V gene end was trimmed by 5 bases and the J gene end by 6 bases; junction bases not matched to a gene: 10. CDR3 DNA sequence: TGTGCCAGCAGTCCCCAGGTAGCGGGAGGCCTCGAGCAGTACTTC. Translation gives CASSPQVAGGLEQYF.

The chain joins TRBV4-1 to TRBJ1-1, with D possibly matching TRBD1 (5 bases). V shed 2 bases and J shed 6 bases, with 13 bases lying between them. Germline V gene data show CDR1 as MGHRA and CDR2 as YSYEKL. The CDR3 spans 14 residues. CDR3 loop: CASSQRGGGAEAFF. DNA for the CDR3: TGCGCCAGCAGCCAAAGGGGCGGGGGGGCTGAAGCTTTCTTT.

This clone is large in the sample. V usage is TRBV7-2 and J usage is TRBJ1-2, with D perhaps matching TRBD1 (5 bases). Trimming removed 5 bases from V and 0 bases from J, with 19 bases in between. Germline V gene sequence: CDR1 SGHTA, CDR2 FQGNSA. The CDR3 has 17 amino acids. CDR3 DNA: TGTGCCAGCAGCCCGGGGACTTACTCAAACCCTAACTATGGCTACACCTTC. It encodes CASSPGTYSNPNYGYTF.

The V call is TRBV27, the J call TRBJ2-7; D gene unclear. With 0 bases removed from V and 7 bases from J, the gap between germline ends came to 10 bases. The CDR3 consists of 13 residues. Germline-derived CDR1 and CDR2 are MNHEY and SMNVEV (reference sequence). The DNA of the CDR3 is TGTGCCAGCAGTTTATCGGGCCCCGGAGAGCAGTACTTC. This gives the protein CASSLSGPGEQYF.

The rearrangement joins TRBV9 to TRBJ1-5, with 7 bases identical to TRBD1. From germline, CDR1 is SGDLS and CDR2 YYNGEE. J was trimmed by 4 bases and V by 2 bases; bases with no gene match: 6. The CDR3 sequence is 15 residues long. The CDR3 DNA reads as TGTGCCAGCAGCGTTGGAACAGGGGCAAATCAGCCCCAGCATTTT. The encoded protein is CASSVGTGANQPQHF.

This clone is categorized as medium-sized (0.01 to 0.1%). In nucleotides, the CDR3 is TGTGCCAGTAGGACCTCTCCGGCGGCCTACGAGCAGTACTTC. Residues: CASRTSPAAYEQYF. V gene TRBV19 combines with J gene TRBJ2-7; D unclear. Germline V gene sequence: CDR1 LNHDA, CDR2 SQIVND (reference sequence). The CDR3 spans 14 residues. Trimming took 6 bases from V and 2 from J, leaving 14 bases between them.

The chain couples TRBV5-1 to TRBJ2-7; 8 nucleotides match TRBD2. The V gene's germline CDR1 is SGHRS and CDR2 YFSETQ. This CDR3 is built from 14 residues. With V trimmed by 1 base and J by 6 bases, 6 bases remained unmatched. DNA for the CDR3: TGCGCCAGCAGCTTGCACGGCGGGAGGTCCGAGCAGTACTTC. Residues: CASSLHGGRSEQYF.